The entry below describes one T cell receptor beta chain. Its antigen is unidentified. The V gene end was trimmed by 5 bases and the J gene end by 8 bases; junction bases not matched to a gene: 20. Germline CDR1 SGDLS, CDR2 YYNGEE. The CDR3 loop spans 18 amino acids. The data originate from a study of PD-1 blockade in classical Hodgkin lymphoma. General observations from the study: Newly diagnosed patients were reported to exhibit reduced baseline TCR diversity relative to healthy donors. CD4+ TCR diversity climbed significantly by C4D1, unlike CD8+ TCR diversity.

Profiled with immunoSEQ multiplex PCR; TCRdb holds only in-frame clones, not every one. The sample includes around 100,000 clones, less than 95% of them seen just once. The time point denotes: cycle 4 day 1 (C4D1), after about 6 weeks of nivolumab. Every patient relapsed after autologous stem cell transplantation, and brentuximab vedotin exposure varied. This clonotype originated in a human donor with classical Hodgkin lymphoma. The sequencing used peripheral blood mononuclear cells (PBMCs), collected before the fourth cycle of nivolumab. The rearrangement joins TRBV9 to TRBJ2-1, with TRBD2 matching 9 bases. The CDR3 DNA reads as TGTGCCAGCAGTGACCCCGGTAGGCGGGGGGGCCGGACCGATGAGCAGTTCTTC. The encoded protein is CASSDPGRRGGRTDEQFF.